The rows below give T cell receptor beta chains drawn from one sample of a study of PD-1 blockade in classical Hodgkin lymphoma. Sequenced by immunoSEQ multiplex PCR; TCRdb stores in-frame clones only, minus some. Seen here are about 40,000 clones, about 87% observed once, and the top ten hold 9%. The starting material was peripheral blood mononuclear cells (PBMCs), obtained at baseline. These receptors all come from a human donor with classical Hodgkin lymphoma. Each CDR3 is given with its conserved first and last residue. Fields, in order: J gene, D gene, clone size, V gene, CDR3 DNA, CDR3 protein. The D gene is left open where the match is weak. For some rows the clone size is stated as once, few or many, or as a class when expanded; others skip it.

J gene: TRBJ2-1; D gene: NA; clone size: NA; V gene: TRBV29-1; CDR3 DNA: TGCAGCGTTGTGGCAGTAACCTACAATGAGCAGTTCTTC; CDR3 protein: CSVVAVTYNEQFF
J gene: TRBJ1-2; D gene: NA; clone size: NA; V gene: TRBV7-2; CDR3 DNA: TGTGCCAGCAGCCCGTATAAAGGTTCGAACTATGGCTACACCTTC; CDR3 protein: CASSPYKGSNYGYTF
J gene: TRBJ2-7; D gene: TRBD1; clone size: NA; V gene: TRBV6-1; CDR3 DNA: TGTGCCAGCAGTGCCTACCGGGACAGGAATCCCTACGAGCAGTACTTC; CDR3 protein: CASSAYRDRNPYEQYF
J gene: TRBJ1-2; D gene: NA; clone size: NA; V gene: TRBV25-1; CDR3 DNA: TGTGCCAGCAGTGAATGGATGGCGGCTGGCTACACCTTC; CDR3 protein: CASSEWMAAGYTF
J gene: TRBJ2-3; D gene: TRBD2; clone size: NA; V gene: TRBV7-3; CDR3 DNA: TGTGCCAGCAGCTTGAGGGCGGGAGGGGTTGCCACAGATACGCAGTATTTT; CDR3 protein: CASSLRAGGVATDTQYF
J gene: TRBJ2-5; D gene: NA; clone size: NA; V gene: TRBV5-1; CDR3 DNA: TGCGCCAGCAGCTTCCCGGAGTCGTTTGCCGGGGCCCAGTACTTC; CDR3 protein: CASSFPESFAGAQYF
J gene: TRBJ1-4; D gene: NA; clone size: NA; V gene: TRBV5-1; CDR3 DNA: TGCGCCAGCAGCTTGCTGTGGGGTGCTAATGAAAAACTGTTTTTT; CDR3 protein: CASSLLWGANEKLFF
J gene: TRBJ1-1; D gene: NA; clone size: NA; V gene: TRBV30; CDR3 DNA: TGTGCCTGGAGTGTAGGGGGAGAGAACACTGAAGCTTTCTTT; CDR3 protein: CAWSVGGENTEAFF
J gene: TRBJ2-1; D gene: NA; clone size: NA; V gene: TRBV19; CDR3 DNA: TGTGCCAGTAGTATAGCAACCACAGTAAAGGGGCGCTACCTCCTGGAGAGTTACAATGAGCAGTTCTTC; CDR3 protein: CASSIATTVKGRYLLESYNEQFF
J gene: TRBJ2-3; D gene: NA; clone size: NA; V gene: TRBV7-3; CDR3 DNA: TGTGCCAGCAGCTTAGGACTGAGCACAGATACGCAGTATTTT; CDR3 protein: CASSLGLSTDTQYF
J gene: TRBJ1-2; D gene: NA; clone size: NA; V gene: TRBV7-9; CDR3 DNA: TGTGCCAGCAGCTTAGCGGCCTATGGCTACACCTTC; CDR3 protein: CASSLAAYGYTF
J gene: TRBJ2-5; D gene: NA; clone size: NA; V gene: TRBV5-1; CDR3 DNA: TGCGCCAGCAGCTTGGGCCCAGGGGCGGGTCAAGAGACCCAGTACTTC; CDR3 protein: CASSLGPGAGQETQYF
J gene: TRBJ2-1; D gene: NA; clone size: NA; V gene: TRBV28; CDR3 DNA: TGTGCCAGCAGACCGCTTTACAATGGGCAGTTCTTC; CDR3 protein: CASRPLYNGQFF
J gene: TRBJ1-2; D gene: NA; clone size: NA; V gene: TRBV13; CDR3 DNA: TGTGCCAGCAGCCGCGAGATCACCGGCTACACCTTC; CDR3 protein: CASSREITGYTF
J gene: TRBJ2-7; D gene: NA; clone size: few; V gene: TRBV6-5; CDR3 DNA: TGTGCCAGCAAATCGAGGACAGAGCGTTACGAGCAGTACTTC; CDR3 protein: CASKSRTERYEQYF
J gene: TRBJ2-5; D gene: TRBD2; clone size: NA; V gene: TRBV6-6; CDR3 DNA: TGTGCCAGCAGATACAGACTAGCGGGAGTAGAGACCCAGTACTTC; CDR3 protein: CASRYRLAGVETQYF
J gene: TRBJ1-6; D gene: NA; clone size: NA; V gene: TRBV6-5; CDR3 DNA: TGTGCCAGCAGAGAACCAGGGAGTTCACCCCTCCACTTT; CDR3 protein: CASREPGSSPLHF
J gene: TRBJ2-2; D gene: NA; clone size: NA; V gene: TRBV7-3; CDR3 DNA: TGTGCCAGCAGCTTATTGGGGTTCATGAGGACCGGGGAGCTGTTTTTT; CDR3 protein: CASSLLGFMRTGELFF
J gene: TRBJ1-2; D gene: TRBD1; clone size: once; V gene: TRBV5-4; CDR3 DNA: TGTGCCAGCAGTTACGGACAGGAGGTCTATGGCTACACCTTC; CDR3 protein: CASSYGQEVYGYTF
J gene: TRBJ2-7; D gene: TRBD2; clone size: NA; V gene: TRBV11-2; CDR3 DNA: TGTGCCAGCAGCTTTAGCGGGAGCCTCTACGAGCAGTACTTC; CDR3 protein: CASSFSGSLYEQYF
J gene: TRBJ1-2; D gene: NA; clone size: NA; V gene: TRBV19; CDR3 DNA: TGTGCCAGTAGCAAGGAGGGTCCCGTCTATAATCGCTACACCTTC; CDR3 protein: CASSKEGPVYNRYTF
J gene: TRBJ1-2; D gene: NA; clone size: NA; V gene: TRBV7-6; CDR3 DNA: TGTGCCAGCAGCTCCGGGGATCCGATGTATGGCTACACCTTC; CDR3 protein: CASSSGDPMYGYTF
J gene: TRBJ1-6; D gene: NA; clone size: NA; V gene: TRBV2; CDR3 DNA: TGTGCCAGCGAAAGGGGAAATAATTCACCCCTCCACTTT; CDR3 protein: CASERGNNSPLHF
J gene: TRBJ2-2; D gene: NA; clone size: NA; V gene: TRBV7-3; CDR3 DNA: TGTGCCAGCAGACGGACAGCAACCGGGGAGCTGTTTTTT; CDR3 protein: CASRRTATGELFF
J gene: TRBJ1-1; D gene: TRBD1; clone size: NA; V gene: TRBV7-9; CDR3 DNA: TGTGCCAGCAGCCAGACCACCGGGACAGGGTTAAGTGTCACTGAAGCTTTCTTT; CDR3 protein: CASSQTTGTGLSVTEAFF
J gene: TRBJ1-5; D gene: NA; clone size: NA; V gene: TRBV2; CDR3 DNA: TGTGCCAGCAGTGAAGCGGAAGGGGGTTACCAGCCCCAGCATTTT; CDR3 protein: CASSEAEGGYQPQHF
J gene: TRBJ2-1; D gene: TRBD2; clone size: NA; V gene: TRBV29-1; CDR3 DNA: TGCAGCGCCCGGACTAGCGGGAGCTATGAGCAGTTCTTC; CDR3 protein: CSARTSGSYEQFF
J gene: TRBJ1-2; D gene: NA; clone size: NA; V gene: TRBV28; CDR3 DNA: TGTGCCAGCAGTTTATTTTCCCGCAGCTACTATGGCTACACCTTC; CDR3 protein: CASSLFSRSYYGYTF
J gene: TRBJ2-1; D gene: TRBD2; clone size: NA; V gene: TRBV9; CDR3 DNA: TGTGCCAGCAGCGTGACTAGCGGGGGGAGGGATGAGCAGTTCTTC; CDR3 protein: CASSVTSGGRDEQFF
J gene: TRBJ2-3; D gene: NA; clone size: NA; V gene: TRBV11-2; CDR3 DNA: TGTGCCAGCAGCCCCAGACAGAGAACTAGCACAGATACGCAGTATTTT; CDR3 protein: CASSPRQRTSTDTQYF
J gene: TRBJ1-2; D gene: NA; clone size: NA; V gene: TRBV5-6; CDR3 DNA: TGTGCCAGCAGCTTGGAAAGCTATGGCTACACCTTC; CDR3 protein: CASSLESYGYTF
J gene: TRBJ1-1; D gene: NA; clone size: NA; V gene: TRBV19; CDR3 DNA: TGTGCCAGTACCGGAATAGGGGCAGGGGAGGACACTGAAGCTTTCTTT; CDR3 protein: CASTGIGAGEDTEAFF
J gene: TRBJ2-1; D gene: NA; clone size: NA; V gene: TRBV7-6; CDR3 DNA: TGTGCCAGCGGTAAGGACTGGGACCACAATGAGCAGTTCTTC; CDR3 protein: CASGKDWDHNEQFF
J gene: TRBJ2-1; D gene: TRBD1; clone size: NA; V gene: TRBV2; CDR3 DNA: TGTGCCAGCAGTCGGGACAGGGTAAATGAGCAGTTCTTC; CDR3 protein: CASSRDRVNEQFF
J gene: TRBJ2-7; D gene: NA; clone size: once; V gene: TRBV7-6; CDR3 DNA: TGTGCCAGCAGCTTAATTGGCACCCCGAACTCCTACGAGCAGTACTTC; CDR3 protein: CASSLIGTPNSYEQYF
J gene: TRBJ1-6; D gene: NA; clone size: NA; V gene: TRBV5-4; CDR3 DNA: TGTGCCAGCAGCTTGGGACAAGATAAGCCCCTCCACTTT; CDR3 protein: CASSLGQDKPLHF
J gene: TRBJ2-1; D gene: NA; clone size: NA; V gene: TRBV6-1; CDR3 DNA: TGTGCCAGCAGTGAAGGCAGGGACAATGAGCAGTTCTTC; CDR3 protein: CASSEGRDNEQFF
J gene: TRBJ1-2; D gene: TRBD1; clone size: NA; V gene: TRBV27; CDR3 DNA: TGTGCCAGCAGCTCCCAAGACAGGGGTTATGGCTACACCTTC; CDR3 protein: CASSSQDRGYGYTF
J gene: TRBJ2-3; D gene: NA; clone size: NA; V gene: TRBV6-1; CDR3 DNA: TGTGCCAGCAGTGAAATGCCCCAGGGGCCAGATACGCAGTATTTT; CDR3 protein: CASSEMPQGPDTQYF
J gene: TRBJ2-3; D gene: TRBD2; clone size: NA; V gene: TRBV4-1; CDR3 DNA: TGCGCCAGCAGCCAAGAGTGGACTAGCCCCACAGATACGCAGTATTTT; CDR3 protein: CASSQEWTSPTDTQYF
J gene: TRBJ1-4; D gene: NA; clone size: NA; V gene: TRBV28; CDR3 DNA: TGTGCCAGCAGTTACCCCCTAGGGACAAGTCAGGGAAAACTGTTTTTT; CDR3 protein: CASSYPLGTSQGKLFF
J gene: TRBJ2-7; D gene: TRBD2; clone size: NA; V gene: TRBV7-9; CDR3 DNA: TGTGCCAGCAGCTTAGCAGCGGGATCTTTTGGGCAGTACTTC; CDR3 protein: CASSLAAGSFGQYF
J gene: TRBJ2-7; D gene: NA; clone size: NA; V gene: TRBV4-1; CDR3 DNA: TGCGCCAGCAGCCAAGTCTACTACGAGCAGTACTTC; CDR3 protein: CASSQVYYEQYF
J gene: TRBJ2-7; D gene: TRBD1; clone size: NA; V gene: TRBV28; CDR3 DNA: TGTGCCAGCAGTTTACCGGGACAGGTGAACGAGCAGTACTTC; CDR3 protein: CASSLPGQVNEQYF
J gene: TRBJ2-3; D gene: TRBD1; clone size: once; V gene: TRBV2; CDR3 DNA: TGTGCCAGCAGGGCTACAGGGGGTAGCACAGATACGCAGTATTTT; CDR3 protein: CASRATGGSTDTQYF
J gene: TRBJ1-2; D gene: TRBD1; clone size: NA; V gene: TRBV2; CDR3 DNA: TGTGCCAGCAGCCCGGGACAGGGGAACTATGGCTACACCTTC; CDR3 protein: CASSPGQGNYGYTF
J gene: TRBJ1-6; D gene: TRBD1; clone size: NA; V gene: TRBV10-3; CDR3 DNA: TGTGCCATCAGGACAGGGGAGAGCTCCTATAATTCACCCCTCCACTTT; CDR3 protein: CAIRTGESSYNSPLHF
J gene: TRBJ2-3; D gene: NA; clone size: few; V gene: TRBV7-3; CDR3 DNA: TGTGCCAGCAGCTTAACTCCCAGGGAAACAGATACGCAGTATTTT; CDR3 protein: CASSLTPRETDTQYF
J gene: TRBJ2-7; D gene: NA; clone size: NA; V gene: TRBV28; CDR3 DNA: TGTGCCAGCAGTTTTCCGCCCGTGGGGCTCCACGAGCAGTACTTC; CDR3 protein: CASSFPPVGLHEQYF
J gene: TRBJ1-1; D gene: TRBD1; clone size: NA; V gene: TRBV6-6; CDR3 DNA: TGTGCCAGCAGTCGACAGGGGGATACTGAAGCTTTCTTT; CDR3 protein: CASSRQGDTEAFF
J gene: TRBJ1-1; D gene: TRBD1; clone size: NA; V gene: TRBV7-2; CDR3 DNA: TGTGCCAGCAGTTCGCAGGGGGTTAGCACTGAAGCTTTCTTT; CDR3 protein: CASSSQGVSTEAFF
J gene: TRBJ2-3; D gene: NA; clone size: NA; V gene: TRBV9; CDR3 DNA: TGTGCCAGCCGCCGTTCTGGGGAAGATACGCAGTATTTT; CDR3 protein: CASRRSGEDTQYF
J gene: TRBJ1-2; D gene: NA; clone size: NA; V gene: TRBV4-1; CDR3 DNA: TGCGCCAGCAGCCAAGATTGGGCTAACTATGGCTACACCTTC; CDR3 protein: CASSQDWANYGYTF
J gene: TRBJ2-7; D gene: NA; clone size: NA; V gene: TRBV6-6; CDR3 DNA: TGTGCCAGCAGTTACTCGAACACAGTAGCCTACGAGCAGTACTTC; CDR3 protein: CASSYSNTVAYEQYF